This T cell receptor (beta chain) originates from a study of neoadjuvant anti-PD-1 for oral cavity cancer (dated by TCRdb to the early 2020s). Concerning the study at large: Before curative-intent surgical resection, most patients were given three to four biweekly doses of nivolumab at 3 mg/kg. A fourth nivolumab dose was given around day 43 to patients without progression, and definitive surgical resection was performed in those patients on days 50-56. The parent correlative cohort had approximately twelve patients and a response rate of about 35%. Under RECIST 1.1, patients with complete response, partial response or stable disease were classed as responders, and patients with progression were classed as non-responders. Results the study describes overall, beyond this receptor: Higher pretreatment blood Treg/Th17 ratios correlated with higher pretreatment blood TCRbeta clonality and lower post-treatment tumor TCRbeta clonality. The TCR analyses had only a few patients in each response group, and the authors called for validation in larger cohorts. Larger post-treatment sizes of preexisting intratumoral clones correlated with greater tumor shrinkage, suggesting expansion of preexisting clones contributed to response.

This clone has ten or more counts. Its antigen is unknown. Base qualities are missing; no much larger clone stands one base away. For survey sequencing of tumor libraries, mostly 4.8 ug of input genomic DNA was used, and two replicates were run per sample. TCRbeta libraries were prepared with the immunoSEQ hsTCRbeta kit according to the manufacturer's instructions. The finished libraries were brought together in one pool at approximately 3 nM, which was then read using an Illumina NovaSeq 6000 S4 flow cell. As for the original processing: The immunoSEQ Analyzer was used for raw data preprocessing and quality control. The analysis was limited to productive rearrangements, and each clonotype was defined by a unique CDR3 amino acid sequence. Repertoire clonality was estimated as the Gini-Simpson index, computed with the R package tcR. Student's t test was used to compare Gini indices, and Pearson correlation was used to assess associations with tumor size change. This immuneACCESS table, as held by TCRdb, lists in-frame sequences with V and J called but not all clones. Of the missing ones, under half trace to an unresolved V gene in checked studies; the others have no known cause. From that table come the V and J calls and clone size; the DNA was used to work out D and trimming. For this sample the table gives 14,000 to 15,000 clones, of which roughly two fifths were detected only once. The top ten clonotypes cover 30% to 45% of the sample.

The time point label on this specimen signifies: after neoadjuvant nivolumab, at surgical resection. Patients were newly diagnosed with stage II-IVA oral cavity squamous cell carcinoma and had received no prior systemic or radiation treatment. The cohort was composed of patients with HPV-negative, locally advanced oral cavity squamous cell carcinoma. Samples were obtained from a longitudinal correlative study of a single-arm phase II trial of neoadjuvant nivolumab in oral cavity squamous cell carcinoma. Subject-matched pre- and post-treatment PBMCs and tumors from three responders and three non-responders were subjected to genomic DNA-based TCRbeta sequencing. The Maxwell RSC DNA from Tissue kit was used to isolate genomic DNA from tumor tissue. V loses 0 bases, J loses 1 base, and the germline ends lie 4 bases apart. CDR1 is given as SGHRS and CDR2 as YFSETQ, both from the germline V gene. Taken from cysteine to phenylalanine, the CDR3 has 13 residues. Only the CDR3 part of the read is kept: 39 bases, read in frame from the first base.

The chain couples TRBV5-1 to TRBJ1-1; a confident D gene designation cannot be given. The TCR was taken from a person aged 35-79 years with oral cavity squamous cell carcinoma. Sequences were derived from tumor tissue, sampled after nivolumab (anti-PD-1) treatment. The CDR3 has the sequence CASSLEQNTEAFF. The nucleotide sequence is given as TGCGCCAGCAGCTTGGAGCAGAACACTGAAGCTTTCTTT.